These 10 T cell receptor beta chains were all obtained from the same sample, sequenced in a study of T cell repertoires in cytomegalovirus infection (dated by TCRdb to between 2018 and 2020). Their antigen targets remain unknown. Sequencing instrument: Illumina HiSeq 1500. TCRdb applied fastp at Q25 and MiXCR to the public reads, then kept only in-frame beta chains. Each CDR3 protein appears once, grouped with its most common genes and DNA. The sample table records about a million distinct CDR3 sequences; around 30% of these occur just once. In total, the top ten clones hold about an eighth of the sample. The treatment or condition label corresponds to: in vitro stimulation with specific CMV peptide epitopes to enrich CMV-specific T cells. Source: cultured CD8+ T cells from PBMCs, taken from culture after CMV antigen stimulation. The receptors derive from a human donor in good health (CMV status not recorded). Some clones in this sample may be carry-over from other donors' samples.

The chain combines TRBV2 with TRBJ2-5; D may be TRBD1 or TRBD2 (5 bases each). Trimming took 3 bases from V and 4 from J, leaving 12 bases between them. Germline lookup yields CDR1 SNHLY and CDR2 FYNNEI. The CDR3 extends over 14 amino acids. In DNA form, the CDR3 reads TGTGCCAGCAGTGACGAGGGGCACAGAGAGACCCAGTACTTC. Translated: CASSDEGHRETQYF.

J is TRBJ2-7 and V is TRBV7-6, with 9 bases fitting TRBD2. Germline lookup yields CDR1 SGHVS and CDR2 FNYEAQ. This CDR3 has 16 amino acids. J was trimmed by 2 bases and V by 6 bases; bases with no gene match: 11. CDR3 coding DNA: TGTGCCAGCAGTTCCAGCTTAGCGGGGGACACCTACGAGCAGTACTTC. The encoded protein is CASSSSLAGDTYEQYF.

A few counts support this clonotype. The chain joins TRBV15 to TRBJ1-6; D not resolved. Germline V gene lookup returns CDR1 LNHNV and CDR2 YYDKDF (reference sequence). V was cut by 0 bases and J by 0 bases, with 6 bases left in between. The length of the CDR3 is 16 residues. CDR3 protein: CATSRDVDSYNSPLHF. CDR3 in DNA: TGTGCCACCAGCAGAGATGTAGACTCCTATAATTCACCCCTCCACTTT.

This clonotype appeared many times. The chain links TRBV7-9 to TRBJ2-5; D is perhaps TRBD1 (6 bases). Germline values: CDR1 SEHNR, CDR2 FQNEAQ (reference sequence). The CDR3 is 14 amino acids. With 3 bases removed from V and 2 bases from J, the gap between germline ends came to 10 bases. The CDR3 DNA reads as TGTGCCAGCAGCTTCCTAGGGGGACAAGAGACCCAGTACTTC. It translates to CASSFLGGQETQYF.

This clonotype was counted ten times or more. The chain combines TRBV12-3 or TRBV12-4 with TRBJ1-2; D is undetermined. The CDR3 extends over 12 amino acids. V lost 4 bases and J 11 bases, leaving 14 bases between the germline ends. CDR3 residues: CASSYLRSRYTF. CDR3 coding DNA: TGTGCCAGCAGTTATTTGCGGAGCAGGTACACCTTC.

This clonotype appeared a few times. V is TRBV25-1 and J is TRBJ1-2; D is perhaps TRBD1 (5 bases). The CDR3 totals 13 residues. Germline CDR1 MGHDK, CDR2 SYGVNS. The V gene lost 1 base and the J gene lost 6 bases, with 9 bases spanning the gap. The CDR3 DNA follows: TGTGCCAGCAGTGAATGGGGCCGTGATGGCTACACCTTC. Translation: CASSEWGRDGYTF.

This clonotype has ten or more counts. The chain recombines TRBV7-2 with TRBJ2-1; D not resolved. Germline assignment: CDR1 SGHTA and CDR2 FQGNSA. This CDR3 region has 17 residues. The germline V and J ends were trimmed by 4 bases and 10 bases, with 26 bases remaining between them. CDR3 sequence: CASSSPSSLDRPLEQFF. CDR3 in DNA: TGTGCCAGCAGCTCACCCTCTAGTCTAGACCGCCCTCTGGAGCAGTTCTTC.

The sample holds a few counts of this clonotype. This sequence joins TRBV20-1 and TRBJ1-5; D ambiguous. This CDR3 is 14 amino acids long. Germline CDR1 reads DFQATT; CDR2 reads SNEGSKA (reference sequence). With 6 bases removed from V and 6 bases from J, the gap between germline ends came to 18 bases. CDR3 coding DNA: TGCAGTGCCCCGGAGGAGGGAGGCCGTCAGCCCCAGCATTTT. Encoded protein: CSAPEEGGRQPQHF.

This chain uses TRBV19 with TRBJ1-6; 7 bases are shared with TRBD1. From germline, CDR1 is LNHDA and CDR2 SQIVND (reference sequence). The V segment lost 10 bases and the J segment 15 bases; nucleotides outside the gene matches: 12. The CDR3 is 12 residues long. In nucleotides, the CDR3 is TGTGCCACCTATACGACAGGGAGTCACCTCCACTTT. It yields the protein CATYTTGSHLHF.

The chain is built from TRBV7-9 and TRBJ1-2, with D tentatively TRBD1 (5 bases). The CDR3 has 15 amino acids. Trimming took off 1 base at V and 1 base at J, with 10 bases between the two ends. Germline-derived CDR1 and CDR2 are SEHNR and FQNEAQ (reference sequence). The CDR3, as DNA: TGTGCCAGCAGCTTAGTTGAAGGACATAACTATGGCTACACCTTC. Translating it yields CASSLVEGHNYGYTF.